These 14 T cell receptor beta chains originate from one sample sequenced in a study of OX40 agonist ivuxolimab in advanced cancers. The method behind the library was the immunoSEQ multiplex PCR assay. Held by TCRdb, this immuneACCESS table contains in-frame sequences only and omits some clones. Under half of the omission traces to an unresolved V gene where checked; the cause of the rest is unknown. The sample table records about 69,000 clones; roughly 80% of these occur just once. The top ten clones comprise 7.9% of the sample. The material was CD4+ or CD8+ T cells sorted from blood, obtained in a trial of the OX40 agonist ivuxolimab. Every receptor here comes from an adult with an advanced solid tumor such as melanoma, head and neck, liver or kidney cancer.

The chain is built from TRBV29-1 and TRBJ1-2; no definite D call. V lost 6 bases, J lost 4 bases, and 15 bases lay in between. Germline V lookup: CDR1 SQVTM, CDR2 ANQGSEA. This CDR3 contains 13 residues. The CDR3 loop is CSVDKGPFYGYTF. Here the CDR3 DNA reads TGCAGCGTCGATAAGGGCCCTTTCTATGGCTACACCTTC. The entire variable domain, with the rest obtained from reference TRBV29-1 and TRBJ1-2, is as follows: SAVISQKPSRDICQRGTSLTIQCQVDSQVTMMFWYRQQPGQSLTLIATANQGSEATYESGFVIDKFPISRPNLTFSTLTVSNMSPEDSSIYLCSVDKGPFYGYTFGSGTRLTVV.

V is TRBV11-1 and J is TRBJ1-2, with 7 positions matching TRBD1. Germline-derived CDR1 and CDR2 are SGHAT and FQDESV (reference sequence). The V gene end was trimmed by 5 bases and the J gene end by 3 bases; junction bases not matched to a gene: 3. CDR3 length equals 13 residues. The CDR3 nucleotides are TGTGCCAGCAGCGGGGGACAGTACTATGGCTACACCTTC. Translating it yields CASSGGQYYGYTF.

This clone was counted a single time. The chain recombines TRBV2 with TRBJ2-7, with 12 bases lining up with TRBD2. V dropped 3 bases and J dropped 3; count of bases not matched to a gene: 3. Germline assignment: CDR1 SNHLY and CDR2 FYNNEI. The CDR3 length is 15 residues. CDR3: CASSDLTSGSYEQYF. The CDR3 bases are TGTGCCAGCAGTGACTTGACTAGCGGGAGCTACGAGCAGTACTTC. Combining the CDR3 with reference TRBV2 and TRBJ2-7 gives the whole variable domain EPEVTQTPSHQVTQMGQEVILRCVPISNHLYFYWYRQILGQKVEFLVSFYNNEISEKSEIFDDQFSVERPDGSNFTLKIRSTKLEDSAMYFCASSDLTSGSYEQYFGPGTRLTVT.

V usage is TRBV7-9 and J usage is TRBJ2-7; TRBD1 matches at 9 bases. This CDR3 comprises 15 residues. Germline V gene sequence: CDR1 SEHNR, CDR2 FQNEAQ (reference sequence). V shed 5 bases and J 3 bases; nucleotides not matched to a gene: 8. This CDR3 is CASSSRTGVRYEQYF. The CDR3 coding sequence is TGTGCCAGCAGCAGTAGGACAGGGGTTCGCTACGAGCAGTACTTC.

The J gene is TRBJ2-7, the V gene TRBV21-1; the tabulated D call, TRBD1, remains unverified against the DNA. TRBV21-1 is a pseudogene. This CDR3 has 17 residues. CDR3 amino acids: CASSKVWAGQSSYEQYF. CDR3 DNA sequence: TGTGCCAGCAGCAAAGTATGGGCGGGACAGAGCTCCTACGAGCAGTACTTC.

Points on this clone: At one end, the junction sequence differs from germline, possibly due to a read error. In nucleotides, the CDR3 is TGTGCCAGCAGTTCCAGGGGCACCGATACGCAGTATTTT. This codes for CASSSRGTDTQYF. The chain carries TRBV27 and TRBJ2-3; TRBD1 might be the D (6 bases). CDR1 is MNHEY, CDR2 SMNVEV, per germline (reference sequence). The CDR3 extends over 13 amino acids.

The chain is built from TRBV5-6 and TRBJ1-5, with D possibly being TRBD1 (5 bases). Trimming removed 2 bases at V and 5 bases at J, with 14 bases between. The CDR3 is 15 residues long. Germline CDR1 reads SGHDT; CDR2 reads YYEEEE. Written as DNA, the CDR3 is TGTGCCAGCAGCTTCGGGGGGAGGGGAGATCAGCCCCAGCATTTT. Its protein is CASSFGGRGDQPQHF.

The CDR3 sequence is CASSESQGTYEQYF. The CDR3 nucleotides are TGTGCCAGCAGTGAGAGTCAGGGTACCTACGAGCAGTACTTC. This chain joins TRBV2 and TRBJ2-7, with a tentative D call TRBD1 (5 bases). Trimming removed 3 bases from V and 2 bases from J, with 11 bases in between. Germline CDR1 is SNHLY and CDR2 is FYNNEI. The CDR3 runs 14 residues.

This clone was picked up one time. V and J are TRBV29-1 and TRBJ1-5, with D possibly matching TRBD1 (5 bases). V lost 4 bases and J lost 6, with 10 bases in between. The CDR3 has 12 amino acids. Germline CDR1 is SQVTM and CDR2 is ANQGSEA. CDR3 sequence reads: CSVAEGSQPQHF. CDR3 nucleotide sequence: TGCAGCGTTGCCGAGGGGAGTCAGCCCCAGCATTTT.

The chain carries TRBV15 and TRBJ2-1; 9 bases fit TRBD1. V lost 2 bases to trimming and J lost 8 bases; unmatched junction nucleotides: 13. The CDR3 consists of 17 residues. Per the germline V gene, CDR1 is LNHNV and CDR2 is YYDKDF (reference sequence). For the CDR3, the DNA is TGTGCCACCAGCAGATCGAATCCGGGACAGGGAGGCCATGAGCAGTTCTTC. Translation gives CATSRSNPGQGGHEQFF.

CDR3 DNA sequence: TGTGCCAGCAGTTACCAGGAGTCCTACGAGCAGTACTTC. This sequence encodes CASSYQESYEQYF. This rearrangement joins TRBV6-6 to TRBJ2-7; no firm D call. V was clipped by 2 bases and J by 1 base, with 6 bases between them. There are 13 residues in the CDR3. CDR1 is MNHNY, CDR2 SVGAGI, per germline (reference sequence).

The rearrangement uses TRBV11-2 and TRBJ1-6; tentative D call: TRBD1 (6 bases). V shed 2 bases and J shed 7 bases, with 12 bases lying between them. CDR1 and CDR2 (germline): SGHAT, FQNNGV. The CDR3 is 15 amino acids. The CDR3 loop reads CASSLQGLGNSPLHF. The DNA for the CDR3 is TGTGCCAGCAGCTTACAGGGGCTTGGGAATTCACCCCTCCACTTT.

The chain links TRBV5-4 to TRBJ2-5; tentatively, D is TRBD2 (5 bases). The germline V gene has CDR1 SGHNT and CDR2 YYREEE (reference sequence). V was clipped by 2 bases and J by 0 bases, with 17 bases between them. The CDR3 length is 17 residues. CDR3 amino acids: CASSFGLRQEDQETQYF. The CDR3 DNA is TGTGCCAGCAGCTTTGGATTGAGGCAGGAGGACCAAGAGACCCAGTACTTC.

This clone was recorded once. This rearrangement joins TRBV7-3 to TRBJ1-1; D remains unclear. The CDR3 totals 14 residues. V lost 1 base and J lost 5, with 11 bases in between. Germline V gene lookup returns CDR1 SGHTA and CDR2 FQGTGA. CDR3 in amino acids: CASSLNGPRTEAFF. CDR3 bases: TGTGCCAGCAGCTTAAATGGGCCGCGGACTGAAGCTTTCTTT.